This is a list of T cell receptor beta chains from one sample in a study of ipilimumab plus nivolumab after autologous stem cell transplantation. The assay was immunoSEQ multiplex PCR, and TCRdb's table has in-frame clones only and misses some. This table holds some 43,000 clones, about 88% found once. Source: PBMCs, taken in a trial of ipilimumab plus nivolumab as post-transplant consolidation. All receptors derive from a male donor with multiple myeloma. Both conserved end residues are part of each CDR3. Fields, in order: V gene, D gene, CDR3 length, clone size, J gene, CDR3 DNA, CDR3 protein. A D gene is named only where the DNA matches it firmly. The size field is filled for only some rows; it gives once, few, many or a size class.

TRBV19	-	13	-	TRBJ1-4	TGTGCCAGTAGTCCCGGACGGCTAGAAAAACTGTTTTTT	CASSPGRLEKLFF
TRBV7-3	TRBD1	16	-	TRBJ1-1	TGTGCCAGCAGCTCATATACCGGGACAGGAGGTAGTAAAGCTTTCTTT	CASSSYTGTGGSKAFF
TRBV2	-	16	-	TRBJ1-2	TGTGCCAGCAGAGAAATAAAGTCGACCCTCCGCTATGGCTACACCTTC	CASREIKSTLRYGYTF
TRBV18	-	16	-	TRBJ2-3	TGTGCCAGCTCACCATCTACGGGTCTTAGCACAGATACGCAGTATTTT	CASSPSTGLSTDTQYF
TRBV29-1	-	14	-	TRBJ2-7	TGCAGCGTTGGTCGGGTCACGGGTGCTGACGAGCAGTACTTC	CSVGRVTGADEQYF
TRBV19	-	15	once	TRBJ2-2	TGTGCCAGTAGTACCCGACACTCGAACACCGGGGAGCTGTTTTTT	CASSTRHSNTGELFF
TRBV2	-	14	-	TRBJ1-1	TGTGCCAGCAGGCAATTGGGGGGGCGGGCTGAAGCTTTCTTT	CASRQLGGRAEAFF
TRBV5-4	TRBD1	17	-	TRBJ1-3	TGTGCCAGCAGCGGGGGACAGGGTTTTCCGGGGGGAAACACCATATATTTT	CASSGGQGFPGGNTIYF
TRBV7-2	TRBD2	16	-	TRBJ2-1	TGTGCCAGCAGCTTAGCGCTTGGGACTAACTACAATGAGCAGTTCTTC	CASSLALGTNYNEQFF
TRBV19	-	14	-	TRBJ1-2	TGTGCCAGTAACAGGGCCTCCTACAACTATGGCTACACCTTC	CASNRASYNYGYTF
TRBV15	-	16	-	TRBJ1-3	TGTGCCACCAGCAGAGTCCACAGGGACTCTGGAAACACCATATATTTT	CATSRVHRDSGNTIYF
TRBV5-1	-	14	-	TRBJ2-7	TGCGCCAGCACCCTAGAGGTGGCGATGGGCGAGCAGTACTTC	CASTLEVAMGEQYF
TRBV11-1	TRBD2	16	once	TRBJ2-5	TGTGCCAGCAGCCCGGGTAGCGGGGGGGCACAAGAGACCCAGTACTTC	CASSPGSGGAQETQYF
TRBV30	TRBD2	15	-	TRBJ2-3	TGTGCCTGGACAAAAAGCGGGACGAGCACAGATACGCAGTATTTT	CAWTKSGTSTDTQYF
TRBV6-5	TRBD2	13	-	TRBJ2-5	TGTGCCAGCGCGGGGGGGGCGGGTGAGACCCAGTACTTC	CASAGGAGETQYF
TRBV9	-	15	-	TRBJ2-1	TGTGCCAGCAGCCTGGACGGGGGAAACTACAATGAGCAGTTCTTC	CASSLDGGNYNEQFF
TRBV4-1	-	15	-	TRBJ1-1	TGCGCCAGCAGCCAAGCTTCAGGACGGGACACTGAAGCTTTCTTT	CASSQASGRDTEAFF
TRBV4-1	-	14	-	TRBJ1-4	TGCGCCAGCAGCCCAGGGTTTCCCCCGGGGAAACTGTTTTTT	CASSPGFPPGKLFF
TRBV7-9	-	13	few	TRBJ1-2	TGTGCCAGCAGCTTACAGGTGGGGTATGGCTACACCTTC	CASSLQVGYGYTF
TRBV4-3	TRBD1	16	-	TRBJ2-7	TGCGCCAGCAGCCAAGTCCCCGGGACAGGGCCCCACGAGCAGTACTTC	CASSQVPGTGPHEQYF
TRBV7-2	-	13	few	TRBJ2-3	TGTGCCAGCAGCTTAGCGGTTTTGGATACGCAGTATTTT	CASSLAVLDTQYF
TRBV19	TRBD2	17	-	TRBJ2-3	TGTGCCAGTAGCCCGGGACTAGCGGGAGTTGCCACAGATACGCAGTATTTT	CASSPGLAGVATDTQYF
TRBV27	-	16	-	TRBJ2-7	TGTGCCAGCAGTTTAACAGGGCGGGGCAGCTCCTACGAGCAGTACTTC	CASSLTGRGSSYEQYF
TRBV5-1	-	14	-	TRBJ2-5	TGCGCCAGCAGCCGGGACTTAAGTAGGGAGACCCAGTACTTC	CASSRDLSRETQYF
TRBV30	-	14	-	TRBJ2-7	TGTGCCTGGAGTGTACGGGGACTCCTCGGGGAGCAGTACTTC	CAWSVRGLLGEQYF
TRBV19	TRBD1	16	-	TRBJ2-3	TGTGCCAGTAGTACTGGGACAGGGGGTTTCACAGATACGCAGTATTTT	CASSTGTGGFTDTQYF
TRBV7-2	-	13	-	TRBJ1-2	TGTGCCAGCAGCTCTCAGGGTGACTATGGCTACACCTTC	CASSSQGDYGYTF
TRBV5-1	-	17	-	TRBJ2-7	TGCGCCAGCAGCTTGTTCCAGGGGTCTGGAGGGATCCACGAGCAGTACTTC	CASSLFQGSGGIHEQYF
TRBV19	TRBD2	13	-	TRBJ2-3	TGTGCCAGTGGTCTAGCGGGGGGCGGGGCGCAGTATTTT	CASGLAGGGAQYF
TRBV7-9	-	15	-	TRBJ1-4	TGTGCCAGCAGCAGGACCGGGGCAGGGAATGAAAAACTGTTTTTT	CASSRTGAGNEKLFF
TRBV19	-	13	-	TRBJ1-4	TGTGCCACCTCCGTGGACTATAATGAAAAACTGTTTTTT	CATSVDYNEKLFF
TRBV29-1	TRBD2	14	-	TRBJ2-7	TGCAGCGTTGGCGGGGGAGGGAGCTCCTACGAGCAGTACTTC	CSVGGGGSSYEQYF
TRBV7-2	TRBD1	12	-	TRBJ2-1	TGTGCCAGCAGCTTAGCGACAGGGGGGCAGTTCTTC	CASSLATGGQFF
TRBV6-5	-	15	-	TRBJ1-6	TGTGCCAGCAGTTACTCGGCCAGCTATAATTCACCCCTCCACTTT	CASSYSASYNSPLHF
TRBV27	-	17	-	TRBJ2-7	TGTGCCAGCAGTTTCAATCCCGGGCCGACGAGGCTATACGAGCAGTACTTC	CASSFNPGPTRLYEQYF
TRBV19	TRBD1	15	once	TRBJ2-1	TGTGCCACCCTCAGGACGGGACAGTCTTTACGGGAGCAGTTCTTC	CATLRTGQSLREQFF
TRBV6-5	TRBD1	14	-	TRBJ2-7	TGTGCCAGCAGTTATCGGGCAGGGGGCGACGAGCAGTACTTC	CASSYRAGGDEQYF
TRBV28	-	15	-	TRBJ1-5	TGTGCCAGCAGGGCTCAGGGTGAGTGGCGGCAGCCCCAGCATTTT	CASRAQGEWRQPQHF
TRBV11-2	-	15	-	TRBJ1-5	TGTGCCAGCAGCCTAGGGGACTACAGCAATCAGCCCCAGCATTTT	CASSLGDYSNQPQHF
TRBV5-1	-	13	-	TRBJ1-5	TGCGCCAGCAGCGGGGGGGTTAGCCAGCCCCAGCATTTT	CASSGGVSQPQHF
TRBV5-4	TRBD1	14	few	TRBJ1-2	TGTGCCAGCAGCGCCGACAGGGAAGGGTATGGCTACACCTTC	CASSADREGYGYTF
TRBV6-6	TRBD1	14	-	TRBJ2-7	TGTGCCAGCAGTTACTCGAAACAGGGGGACGAGCAGTACTTC	CASSYSKQGDEQYF
TRBV19	TRBD1	17	-	TRBJ1-2	TGTGCCAGTAGTACAACGGGACAGGGGCCGAGTAGCTATGGCTACACCTTC	CASSTTGQGPSSYGYTF
TRBV27	-	15	-	TRBJ2-1	TGTGCCAGCAGACCGAGGCATGGCGTGGCCAATGAGCAGTTCTTC	CASRPRHGVANEQFF
TRBV5-1	-	15	-	TRBJ1-6	TGCGCCAGCAGCTTGGATTCAGGGGATAATTCACCCCTCCACTTT	CASSLDSGDNSPLHF
TRBV10-3	TRBD1	14	few	TRBJ2-7	TGTGCCATCAGTGGGACAGGGGCAACCTACGAGCAGTACTTC	CAISGTGATYEQYF
TRBV28	-	11	-	TRBJ2-7	TGTGCCACCCTCGGGACCTACGAGCAGTACTTC	CATLGTYEQYF
TRBV11-2	TRBD1	17	-	TRBJ1-2	TGTGCCAGCAGCCTAAGATTGGGGGGACAGGTCCCCTATGGCTACACCTTC	CASSLRLGGQVPYGYTF
TRBV5-1	-	15	once	TRBJ2-2	TGCGCCAGCAGCTTGGCCGGTGCCTTAGGCGGGGAGCTGTTTTTT	CASSLAGALGGELFF
TRBV11-2	-	17	few	TRBJ2-1	TGTGCCAGCAGCTTCAATAGCGACCCAACGTTCGGGGCTGAGCAGTTCTTC	CASSFNSDPTFGAEQFF
TRBV27	-	13	-	TRBJ2-5	TGTGCCAGCAGTTTTGCAGGCCAAGAGACCCAGTACTTC	CASSFAGQETQYF
TRBV28	TRBD2	16	-	TRBJ2-5	TGTGCCAGCAGTTTGGGGGGTAGCGGGGACCTAGGGACCCAGTACTTC	CASSLGGSGDLGTQYF
TRBV5-1	-	14	-	TRBJ1-6	TGCGCCAGCAGCTTGGTGGCCGGGGGTTCACCCCTCCACTTT	CASSLVAGGSPLHF
TRBV27	-	15	-	TRBJ1-5	TGTGCCAGCGGACCGGGACCGCTAGGGAATCAGCCCCAGCATTTT	CASGPGPLGNQPQHF
TRBV25-1	-	15	-	TRBJ1-3	TGTGCCAGCAGTGAATGGGTCAGGACGGGAAACACCATATATTTT	CASSEWVRTGNTIYF
TRBV29-1	-	12	-	TRBJ1-1	TGCAGCGTTCGTTCGGGTGGCACTGAAGCTTTCTTT	CSVRSGGTEAFF
TRBV7-9	-	11	-	TRBJ1-2	TGTGCCAGCAGCTCGGAGGGTGGCTACACCTTC	CASSSEGGYTF
TRBV6-4	TRBD1	16	-	TRBJ1-3	TGTGCCAGCAGGCTGAGGGACAGGAGGACTGGAAACACCATATATTTT	CASRLRDRRTGNTIYF